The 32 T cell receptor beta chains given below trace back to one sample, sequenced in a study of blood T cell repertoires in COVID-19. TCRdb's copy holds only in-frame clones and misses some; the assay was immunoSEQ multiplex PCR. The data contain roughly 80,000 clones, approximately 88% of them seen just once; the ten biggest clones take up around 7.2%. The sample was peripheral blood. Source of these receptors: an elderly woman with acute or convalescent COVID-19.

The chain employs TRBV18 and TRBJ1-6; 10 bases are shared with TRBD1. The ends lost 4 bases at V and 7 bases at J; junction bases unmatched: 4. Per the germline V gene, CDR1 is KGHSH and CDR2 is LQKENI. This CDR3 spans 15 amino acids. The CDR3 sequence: CASSLGTGANSPLHF. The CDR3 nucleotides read TGTGCCAGCTCACTAGGGACAGGGGCAAATTCACCCCTCCACTTT.

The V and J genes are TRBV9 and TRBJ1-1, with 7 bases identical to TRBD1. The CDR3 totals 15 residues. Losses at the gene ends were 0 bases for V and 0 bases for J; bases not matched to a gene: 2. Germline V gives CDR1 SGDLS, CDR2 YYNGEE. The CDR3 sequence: CASSVGGQMNTEAFF. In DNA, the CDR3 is TGTGCCAGCAGCGTAGGGGGACAGATGAACACTGAAGCTTTCTTT.

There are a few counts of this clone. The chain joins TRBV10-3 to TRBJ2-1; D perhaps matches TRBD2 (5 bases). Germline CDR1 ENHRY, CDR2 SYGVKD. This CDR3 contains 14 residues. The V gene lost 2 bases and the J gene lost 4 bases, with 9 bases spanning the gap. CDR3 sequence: CAISEGGTYNEQFF. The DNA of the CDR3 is TGTGCCATCAGTGAGGGAGGAACTTACAATGAGCAGTTCTTC.

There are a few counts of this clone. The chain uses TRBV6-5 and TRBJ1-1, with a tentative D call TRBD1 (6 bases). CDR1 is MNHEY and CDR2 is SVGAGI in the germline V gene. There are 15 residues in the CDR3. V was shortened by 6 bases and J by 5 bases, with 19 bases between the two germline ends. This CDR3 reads CASSGGRGARTEAFF. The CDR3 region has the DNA TGTGCCAGCAGCGGAGGACGGGGGGCGCGGACTGAAGCTTTCTTT.

The CDR3, as DNA: TGTGCCAGCAGCCCCTCAGCCGGGGGCACTGAAGCTTTCTTT. Translation: CASSPSAGGTEAFF. The rearrangement uses TRBV14 and TRBJ1-1; a possible D gene is TRBD1 (5 bases). V was trimmed by 4 bases and J by 4 bases, leaving 13 bases between them. The CDR3 is 14 amino acids. Germline CDR1 SGHDN, CDR2 FVKESK.

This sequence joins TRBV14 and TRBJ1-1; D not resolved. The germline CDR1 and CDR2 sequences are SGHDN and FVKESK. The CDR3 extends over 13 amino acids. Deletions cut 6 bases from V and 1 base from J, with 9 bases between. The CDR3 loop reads CASRIKPNTEAFF. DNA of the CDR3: TGTGCCAGCAGAATCAAGCCGAACACTGAAGCTTTCTTT.

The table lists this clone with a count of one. This CDR3 reads CATSRDRVLGNTIYF. In DNA form, the CDR3 reads TGTGCCACCAGCAGGGACAGGGTACTTGGAAACACCATATATTTT. V gene TRBV15 combines with J gene TRBJ1-3; TRBD1 matches at 8 bases. J lost 3 bases, V lost 3 bases, and 4 bases had no gene match. CDR3 length: 15 residues. Germline CDR1 is LNHNV and CDR2 is YYDKDF (reference sequence).

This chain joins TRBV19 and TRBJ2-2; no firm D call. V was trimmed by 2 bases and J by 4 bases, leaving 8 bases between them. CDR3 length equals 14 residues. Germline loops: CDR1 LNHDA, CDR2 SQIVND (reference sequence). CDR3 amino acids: CASSIIVGTGELFF. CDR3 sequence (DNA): TGTGCCAGTAGTATAATAGTCGGCACCGGGGAGCTGTTTTTT.

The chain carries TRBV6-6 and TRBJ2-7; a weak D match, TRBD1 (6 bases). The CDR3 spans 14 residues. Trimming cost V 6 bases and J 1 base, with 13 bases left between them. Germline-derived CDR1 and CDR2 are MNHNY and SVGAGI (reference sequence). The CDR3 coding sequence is TGTGCCAGCAGCCTCCAGGGGATTTCCTACGAGCAGTACTTC. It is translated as CASSLQGISYEQYF.

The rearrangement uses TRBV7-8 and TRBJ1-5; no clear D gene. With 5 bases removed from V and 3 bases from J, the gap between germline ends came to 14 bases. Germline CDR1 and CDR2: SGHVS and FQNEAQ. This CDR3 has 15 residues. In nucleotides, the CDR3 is TGTGCCAGCAGCCCGGAGAGGACTTTCAATCAGCCCCAGCATTTT. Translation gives CASSPERTFNQPQHF.

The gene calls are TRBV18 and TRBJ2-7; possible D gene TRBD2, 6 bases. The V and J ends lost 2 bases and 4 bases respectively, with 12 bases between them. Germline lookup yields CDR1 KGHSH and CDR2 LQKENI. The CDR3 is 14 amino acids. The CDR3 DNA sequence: TGTGCCAGCTCACCATTGACTAGACCATACGAGCAGTACTTC. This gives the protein CASSPLTRPYEQYF.

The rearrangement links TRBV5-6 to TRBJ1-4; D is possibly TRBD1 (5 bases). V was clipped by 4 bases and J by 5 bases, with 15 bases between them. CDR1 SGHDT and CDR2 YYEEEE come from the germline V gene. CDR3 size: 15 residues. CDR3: CASSLIGRTNEKLFF. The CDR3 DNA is TGTGCCAGCAGCCTTATAGGACGGACAAATGAAAAACTGTTTTTT.

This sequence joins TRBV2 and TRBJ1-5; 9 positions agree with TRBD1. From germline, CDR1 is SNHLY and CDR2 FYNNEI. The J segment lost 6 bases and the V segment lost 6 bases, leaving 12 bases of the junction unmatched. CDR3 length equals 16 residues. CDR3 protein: CASSSRGMTGGQPQHF. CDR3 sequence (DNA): TGTGCCAGCAGCTCGCGAGGCATGACAGGGGGTCAGCCCCAGCATTTT. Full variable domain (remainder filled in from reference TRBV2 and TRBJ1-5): EPEVTQTPSHQVTQMGQEVILRCVPISNHLYFYWYRQILGQKVEFLVSFYNNEISEKSEIFDDQFSVERPDGSNFTLKIRSTKLEDSAMYFCASSSRGMTGGQPQHFGDGTRLSIL.

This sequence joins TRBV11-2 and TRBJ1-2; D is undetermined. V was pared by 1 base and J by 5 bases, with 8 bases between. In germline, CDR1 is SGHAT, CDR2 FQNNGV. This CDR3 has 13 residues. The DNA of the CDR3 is TGTGCCAGCAGCTTAGGTGCGGGGTATGGCTACACCTTC. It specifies CASSLGAGYGYTF.

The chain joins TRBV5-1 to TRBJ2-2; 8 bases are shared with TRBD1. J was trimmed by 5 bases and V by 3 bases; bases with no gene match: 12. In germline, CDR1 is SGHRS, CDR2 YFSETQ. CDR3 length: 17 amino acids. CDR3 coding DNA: TGCGCCAGCAGCTCACAAGGGGGAAGACAGGGGACCGGGGAGCTGTTTTTT. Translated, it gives CASSSQGGRQGTGELFF.

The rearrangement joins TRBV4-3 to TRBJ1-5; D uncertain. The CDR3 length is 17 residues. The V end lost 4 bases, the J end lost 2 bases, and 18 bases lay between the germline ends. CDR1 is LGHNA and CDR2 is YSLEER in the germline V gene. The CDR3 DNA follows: TGCGCCAGCAGCCCCGAAATCTTGGGAGCTGGCAATCAGCCCCAGCATTTT. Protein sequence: CASSPEILGAGNQPQHF.

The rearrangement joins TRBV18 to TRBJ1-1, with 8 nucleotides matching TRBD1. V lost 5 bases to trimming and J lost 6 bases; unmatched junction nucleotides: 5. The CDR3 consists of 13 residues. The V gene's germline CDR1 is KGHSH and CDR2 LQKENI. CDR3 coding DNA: TGTGCCAGCTCAGCGGACAGGGTCCCTGAAGCTTTCTTT. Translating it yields CASSADRVPEAFF.

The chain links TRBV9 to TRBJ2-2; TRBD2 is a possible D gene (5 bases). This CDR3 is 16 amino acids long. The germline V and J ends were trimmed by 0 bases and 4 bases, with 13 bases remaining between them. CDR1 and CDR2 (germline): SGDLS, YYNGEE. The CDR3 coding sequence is TGTGCCAGCAGCGTAGACCCGGGAACGATCACCGGGGAGCTGTTTTTT. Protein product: CASSVDPGTITGELFF.

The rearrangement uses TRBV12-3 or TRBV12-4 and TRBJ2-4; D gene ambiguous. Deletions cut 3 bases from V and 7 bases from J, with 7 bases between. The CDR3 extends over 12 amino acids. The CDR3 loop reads CASSFPQNIQYF. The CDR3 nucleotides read TGTGCCAGCAGTTTTCCCCAGAACATTCAGTACTTC.

The CDR3 nucleotides read TGTGCCAGTAGGATTACAGGGTCGGCTAATGAAAAACTGTTTTTT. This gives the protein CASRITGSANEKLFF. This chain links TRBV19 with TRBJ1-4; a possible D gene is TRBD1 (6 bases). Germline CDR1 reads LNHDA; CDR2 reads SQIVND (reference sequence). Trimming shortened V by 6 bases and J by 3 bases, and 14 bases separated the two germline ends. This CDR3 has 15 residues.

The CDR3 loop reads CASSLGISGYRGMNTEAFF. CDR3 bases: TGTGCCAGCAGCTTGGGTATCTCGGGGTACCGCGGGATGAACACTGAAGCTTTCTTT. The chain recombines TRBV5-6 with TRBJ1-1; D is unresolved. Germline-derived CDR1 and CDR2 are SGHDT and YYEEEE. Trimming shortened V by 0 bases and J by 0 bases, and 21 bases separated the two germline ends. The length of the CDR3 is 19 residues.

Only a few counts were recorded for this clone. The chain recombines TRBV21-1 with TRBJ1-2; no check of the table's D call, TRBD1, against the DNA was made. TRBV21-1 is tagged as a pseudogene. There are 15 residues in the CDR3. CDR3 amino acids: CASSNPGGRNYGYTF. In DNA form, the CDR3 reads TGTGCCAGCAGCAACCCAGGGGGTCGAAACTATGGCTACACCTTC.

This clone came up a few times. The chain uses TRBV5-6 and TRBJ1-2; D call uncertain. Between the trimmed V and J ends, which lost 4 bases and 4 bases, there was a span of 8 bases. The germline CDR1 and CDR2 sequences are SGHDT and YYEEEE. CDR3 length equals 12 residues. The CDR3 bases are TGTGCCAGCAGCGTCGGGTCCTATGGCTACACCTTC. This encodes CASSVGSYGYTF.

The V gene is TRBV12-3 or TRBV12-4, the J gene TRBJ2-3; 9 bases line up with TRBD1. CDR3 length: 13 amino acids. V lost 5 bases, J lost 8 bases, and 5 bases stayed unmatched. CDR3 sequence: CASSTLTGGTQYF. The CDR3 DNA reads TGTGCCAGCAGTACCCTGACAGGGGGTACGCAGTATTTT.

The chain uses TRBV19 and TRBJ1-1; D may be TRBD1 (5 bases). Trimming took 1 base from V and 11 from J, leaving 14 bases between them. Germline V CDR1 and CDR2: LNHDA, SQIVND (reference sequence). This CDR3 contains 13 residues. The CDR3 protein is CASSIAQGGAAFF. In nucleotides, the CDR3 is TGTGCCAGTAGTATAGCCCAAGGTGGGGCGGCTTTCTTT.

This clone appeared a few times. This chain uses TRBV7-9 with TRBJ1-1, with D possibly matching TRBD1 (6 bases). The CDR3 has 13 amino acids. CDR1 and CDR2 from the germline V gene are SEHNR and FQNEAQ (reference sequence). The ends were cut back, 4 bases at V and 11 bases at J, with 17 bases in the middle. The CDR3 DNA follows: TGTGCCAGCAGCTCGCCCGGGCCAAGGGGGGCTTTCTTT. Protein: CASSSPGPRGAFF.

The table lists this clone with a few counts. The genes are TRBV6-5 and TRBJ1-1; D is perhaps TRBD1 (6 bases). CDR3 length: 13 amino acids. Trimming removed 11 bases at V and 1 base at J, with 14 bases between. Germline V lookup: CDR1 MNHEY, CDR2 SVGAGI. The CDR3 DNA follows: TGTGCCCATCAGGACAGTTGGAACACTGAAGCTTTCTTT. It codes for CAHQDSWNTEAFF.

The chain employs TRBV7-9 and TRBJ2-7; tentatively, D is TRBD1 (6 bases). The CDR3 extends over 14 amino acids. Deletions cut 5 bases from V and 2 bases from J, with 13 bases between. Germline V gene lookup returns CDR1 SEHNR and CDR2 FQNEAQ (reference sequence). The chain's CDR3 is CASSPSDRTYEQYF. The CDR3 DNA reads TGTGCCAGCAGCCCCTCAGACAGGACCTACGAGCAGTACTTC. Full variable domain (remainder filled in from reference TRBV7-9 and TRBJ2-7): DTGVSQNPRHKITKRGQNVTFRCDPISEHNRLYWYRQTLGQGPEFLTYFQNEAQLEKSRLLSDRFSAERPKGSFSTLEIQRTEQGDSAMYLCASSPSDRTYEQYFGPGTRLTVT.

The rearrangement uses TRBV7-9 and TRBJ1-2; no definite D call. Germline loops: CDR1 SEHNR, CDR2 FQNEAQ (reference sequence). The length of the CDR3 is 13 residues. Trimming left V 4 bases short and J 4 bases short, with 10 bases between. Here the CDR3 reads CASSSTGIYGYTF. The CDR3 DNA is TGTGCCAGCAGCTCCACCGGGATCTATGGCTACACCTTC.

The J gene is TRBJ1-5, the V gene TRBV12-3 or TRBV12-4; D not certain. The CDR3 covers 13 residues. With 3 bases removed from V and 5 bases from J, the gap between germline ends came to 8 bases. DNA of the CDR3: TGTGCCAGCAGTTTTCTGCGGGATCAGCCCCAGCATTTT. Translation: CASSFLRDQPQHF.

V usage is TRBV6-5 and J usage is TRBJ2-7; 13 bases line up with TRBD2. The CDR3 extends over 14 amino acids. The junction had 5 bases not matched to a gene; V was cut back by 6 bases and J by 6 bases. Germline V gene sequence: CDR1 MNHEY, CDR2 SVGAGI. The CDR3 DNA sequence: TGTGCCAGCAGGGAGACTAGCGGGAGGACCGAGCAGTACTTC. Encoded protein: CASRETSGRTEQYF.

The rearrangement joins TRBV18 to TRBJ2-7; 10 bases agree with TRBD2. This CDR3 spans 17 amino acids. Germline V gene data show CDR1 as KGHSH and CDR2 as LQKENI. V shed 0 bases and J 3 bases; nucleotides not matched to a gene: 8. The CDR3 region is CASSPPVNSGGFYEQYF. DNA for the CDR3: TGTGCCAGCTCACCACCGGTTAATAGCGGGGGGTTCTACGAGCAGTACTTC.